The 5 T cell receptor beta chains below come from one sample, sequenced in a study of shared clonotypes between healthy human individuals. Profiling relied on immunoSEQ multiplex PCR, and the TCRdb table lists in-frame clones only, not all of them. The top ten clones hold about 0.21% of a sample with fewer than 1 million clones, roughly 96% of them seen once. Naive-designated CD8 cells lacked CD45RO, were positively enriched for CCR7, and omitted terminally differentiated effector memory CD45RA+ cells. The sequencing sample was made of naive CD8+ T cells sorted from blood. Receptors were obtained from a man between 25 and 39 years old in good health.

The V and J genes are TRBV15 and TRBJ2-2; 9 nucleotides match TRBD1. This CDR3 region has 15 residues. In germline, CDR1 is LNHNV, CDR2 YYDKDF (reference sequence). After removal of 3 bases from V and 1 base from J, the junction contained 0 bases not matched to a gene. CDR3 residues: CATSRDRGNTGELFF. The CDR3, as DNA: TGTGCCACCAGCAGGGACAGGGGGAACACCGGGGAGCTGTTTTTT.

The genes are TRBV6-5 and TRBJ1-2; D might be TRBD1 (6 bases). The CDR3 extends over 13 amino acids. Germline V lookup: CDR1 MNHEY, CDR2 SVGAGI. Trimming took off 2 bases at V and 6 bases at J, with 10 bases between the two ends. This CDR3 is CASSYGGANGYTF. DNA for the CDR3: TGTGCCAGCAGTTACGGGGGGGCTAATGGCTACACCTTC.

DNA of the CDR3: TGTGCCAGCAGCCGACAGGGCCGCTCCTACGAGCAGTACTTC. This encodes CASSRQGRSYEQYF. The V call is TRBV7-9, the J call TRBJ2-7; 7 bases are shared with TRBD1. CDR3 size: 14 residues. Per germline, CDR1 SEHNR and CDR2 FQNEAQ (reference sequence). After removal of 5 bases from V and 0 bases from J, the junction contained 4 bases not matched to a gene.

V is TRBV10-3 and J is TRBJ1-5; D unclear. The CDR3 is 14 amino acids. Germline V CDR1 and CDR2: ENHRY, SYGVKD. Trimming took 2 bases from V and 6 from J, leaving 11 bases between them. The DNA of the CDR3 is TGTGCCATCAGTGAGGGGGAAGGAGGTCAGCCCCAGCATTTT. Encoded protein: CAISEGEGGQPQHF.

This clone was seen once. The genes are TRBV29-1 and TRBJ2-5; D is unresolved. V was pared by 4 bases and J by 0 bases, with 9 bases between. Germline CDR1 reads SQVTM; CDR2 reads ANQGSEA. This CDR3 comprises 13 residues. The DNA for the CDR3 is TGCAGCGTTGGGTTGCAAAACCAAGAGACCCAGTACTTC. This encodes CSVGLQNQETQYF.